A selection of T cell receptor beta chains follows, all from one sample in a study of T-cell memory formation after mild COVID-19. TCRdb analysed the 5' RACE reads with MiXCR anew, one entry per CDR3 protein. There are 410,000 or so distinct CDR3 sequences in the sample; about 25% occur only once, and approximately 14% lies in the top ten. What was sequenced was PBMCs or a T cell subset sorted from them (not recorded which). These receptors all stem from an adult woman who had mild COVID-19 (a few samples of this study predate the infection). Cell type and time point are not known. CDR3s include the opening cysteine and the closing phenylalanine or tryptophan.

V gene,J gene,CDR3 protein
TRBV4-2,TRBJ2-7,CASSQDLDGQWYEQYF
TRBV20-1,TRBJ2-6,CSARDRAAGANVLTF
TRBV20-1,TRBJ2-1,CSAGLGGPGVGEQFF
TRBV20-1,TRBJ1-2,CSALLLQTGDYGYTF
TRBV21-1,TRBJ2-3,CASSKAEWGQGTDTQYF
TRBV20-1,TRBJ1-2,CSARDLDGEYYGYTF
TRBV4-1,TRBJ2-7,CASSQDRGAYEQYF
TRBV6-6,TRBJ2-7,CASSYSRQGDYEQYF
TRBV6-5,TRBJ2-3,CASTFSRGATDTQYF
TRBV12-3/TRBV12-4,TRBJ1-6,CASNGGVDNSPLHF
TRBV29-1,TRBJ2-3,CSVDLAGEPDTQYF
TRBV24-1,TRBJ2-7,CATSGDRGSYEQYF
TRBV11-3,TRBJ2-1,CASSLGAGPSGVGYEQFF
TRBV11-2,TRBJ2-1,CASSLALAGVGYNEQFF
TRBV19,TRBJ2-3,CASTRTPITDTQYF
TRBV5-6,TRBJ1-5,CASSQGGSIAQPQHF
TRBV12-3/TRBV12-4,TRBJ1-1,CASSPFPTGRDTEAFF
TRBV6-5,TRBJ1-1,CASSGDSSGGTEAFF
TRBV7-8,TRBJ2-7,CASSPSGLGGYEQYF
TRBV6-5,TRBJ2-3,CASSYSIGHTDTQYF
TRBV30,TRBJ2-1,CAWSVGLVSSYNEQFF
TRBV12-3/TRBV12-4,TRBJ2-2,CASRSSGHTGELFF
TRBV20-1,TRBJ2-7,CSARVSRYEQYF
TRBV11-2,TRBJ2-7,CASSLGVGLGEQYF
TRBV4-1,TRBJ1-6,CASSQQLDRANSPLHF
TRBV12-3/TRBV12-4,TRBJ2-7,CASSFRNEQYF
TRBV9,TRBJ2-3,CASSVDGQGSAGVSTDTQYF
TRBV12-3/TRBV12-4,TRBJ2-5,CASSRGGGETQYF